There are many counts of the clone carrying this T cell receptor (beta chain). The authors amplified TCR beta CDR3 regions, and they did so from RNA transcripts for repertoire sequencing. Investigators did first-round RT-PCR with HTBI primers, then second-round multiplex PCR. TCRdb recomputed calls from the multiplex PCR reads with MiXCR, one row per CDR3 protein. The data hold 500,000 to 700,000 distinct CDR3 sequences, with 22% observed a single time. The data were obtained in a study of Graves' ophthalmopathy and Graves' hyperthyroidism. About the research overall: Pretreatment peripheral blood was obtained at initial diagnosis.

After removal of 2 bases from V and 3 bases from J, the junction contained 3 bases not matched to a gene. CDR1 and CDR2 from the germline V gene are MNHEY and SMNVEV (reference sequence). CDR3 length: 15 residues. The PBMCs used were ones drawn from over 9.5 ml of fresh peripheral blood. The sequence came from a woman between 18 and 29 years old with stable Graves' hyperthyroidism. Some clones in this sample may be carry-over from other donors' samples. The sequenced material came from peripheral blood. This rearrangement joins TRBV27 to TRBJ2-7; 11 bases are shared with TRBD1. The CDR3 nucleotides read TGTGCCAGCAGTTTAATCGGGACAGGGGGCTACGAGCAGTACTTC. Residues: CASSLIGTGGYEQYF.